One and the same sample provided the 23 T cell receptor beta chains below, sequenced in a study of cytomegalovirus exposure and HLA in healthy donors. This PCR relied on a set of 60 Vbeta primers and 13 Jbeta primers. Produced via immunoSEQ multiplex PCR; TCRdb's table is partial and in-frame only. The table has about 55,000 clones, about 82% seen once. Input material: PBMCs. These receptors came from a man under 40 in good health and CMV-seronegative.

The gene calls are TRBV7-9 and TRBJ2-5; 9 positions match TRBD2. Trimming removed 5 bases from V and 7 bases from J; junction bases left unmatched: 8. Per germline, CDR1 SEHNR and CDR2 FQNEAQ (reference sequence). The CDR3 has 14 residues. The CDR3 loop reads CASSEGLAFGTQYF. CDR3 DNA: TGTGCCAGCAGCGAGGGACTAGCCTTCGGGACCCAGTACTTC.

V is TRBV6-6 and J is TRBJ1-1; the D gene is possibly TRBD1 (5 bases). Germline V CDR1 and CDR2: MNHNY, SVGAGI (reference sequence). V shed 6 bases and J shed 3 bases, with 11 bases lying between them. This CDR3 spans 13 amino acids. The CDR3 reads CASSLTGDTEAFF. In DNA, the CDR3 is TGTGCCAGCAGCCTAACGGGGGACACTGAAGCTTTCTTT.

This chain links TRBV5-1 with TRBJ2-7; 7 bases are shared with TRBD1. The CDR3 contains 13 residues. V trimming: 5 bases; J trimming: 3 bases; junction bases outside the gene matches: 5. Germline V CDR1 and CDR2: SGHRS, YFSETQ. CDR3 in amino acids: CASSQGEGYEQYF. The CDR3 nucleotides read TGCGCCAGCAGTCAGGGGGAAGGCTACGAGCAGTACTTC.

The chain links TRBV4-1 to TRBJ1-1; D not resolved. V lost 0 bases and J 1 base, leaving 15 bases between the germline ends. CDR1 is MGHRA, CDR2 YSYEKL, per germline. There are 17 residues in the CDR3. CDR3 sequence: CASSQEGWRAGNTEAFF. The CDR3 nucleotides are TGCGCCAGCAGCCAAGAAGGGTGGCGGGCGGGGAACACTGAAGCTTTCTTT.

The chain joins TRBV30 to TRBJ1-1; tentatively, D is TRBD1 (6 bases). With 0 bases removed from V and 5 bases from J, the gap between germline ends came to 16 bases. Germline assignment: CDR1 GTSNPN and CDR2 SVGIG (reference sequence). This CDR3 has 15 amino acids. CDR3 in DNA: TGTGCCTGGAGTGTAGGGGGAGGGTTCTCGACTGAAGCTTTCTTT. It translates to CAWSVGGGFSTEAFF.

The chain links TRBV2 to TRBJ1-4; weak D call: TRBD1 (6 bases). The CDR3 extends over 15 amino acids. Trimming stripped 6 bases from V and 6 bases from J, with 17 bases between. Germline V gene sequence: CDR1 SNHLY, CDR2 FYNNEI. CDR3 sequence: CASRYVRGGDEKLFF. In DNA, the CDR3 is TGTGCCAGCAGATACGTGAGGGGGGGTGATGAAAAACTGTTTTTT.

This rearrangement joins TRBV9 to TRBJ2-1, with 10 bases lining up with TRBD1. The CDR3 extends over 17 amino acids. Trimming took 3 bases from V and 4 from J; bases not matched to a gene: 10. Per germline, CDR1 SGDLS and CDR2 YYNGEE. The CDR3 bases are TGTGCCAGCAGCGAGAAGCAGGGACAGGGGCTATACAATGAGCAGTTCTTC. This codes for CASSEKQGQGLYNEQFF.

The genes are TRBV27 and TRBJ2-5, with D uncertain. The J call could be wrong; TRBJ2-7 is a better fit for the DNA end. The CDR3 consists of 15 residues. Looked up from germline, CDR1 is MNHEY and CDR2 is SMNVEV (reference sequence). CDR3 in DNA: TGTGCCAGCAGTTACGCCGGGTTCTCAAAAGGCGAGCAGTACTTC. Its protein product is CASSYAGFSKGEQYF.

This clone occurred once. V and J are TRBV6-5 and TRBJ2-4, with 10 positions matching TRBD1. Looked up from germline, CDR1 is MNHEY and CDR2 is SVGAGI. CDR3 size: 15 residues. After removal of 5 bases from V and 6 bases from J, the junction contained 7 bases not matched to a gene. The CDR3 bases are TGTGCCAGCAGTCCCGACAGGGGGCAAGGAAACATTCAGTACTTC. Protein product: CASSPDRGQGNIQYF.

The chain uses TRBV19 and TRBJ1-2; D is undetermined. The CDR3 runs to 12 residues. Trimming cost V 9 bases and J 4 bases, with 12 bases left between them. CDR1 is LNHDA, CDR2 SQIVND, per germline (reference sequence). The CDR3 region is CASKLEGYGYTF. The CDR3 DNA sequence: TGTGCCAGCAAACTTGAGGGCTATGGCTACACCTTC.

The chain uses TRBV28 and TRBJ2-2; 8 bases line up with TRBD2. Germline V gene lookup returns CDR1 MDHEN and CDR2 SYDVKM. The CDR3 has 13 residues. V shed 4 bases, J shed 6 bases, and the junction held 1 base outside the gene matches. CDR3 region: CASSSGGAGELFF. The CDR3, as DNA: TGTGCCAGCAGTTCCGGGGGGGCCGGGGAGCTGTTTTTT.

The rearrangement joins TRBV2 to TRBJ2-7; maybe TRBD1 (6 bases). There are 13 residues in the CDR3. The V end lost 8 bases, the J end lost 2 bases, and 13 bases lay between the germline ends. Germline lookup yields CDR1 SNHLY and CDR2 FYNNEI. The CDR3 DNA reads TGTGCCAGCGGGCTTACAGGGACCTACGAGCAGTACTTC. Its protein is CASGLTGTYEQYF.

This sequence joins TRBV11-3 and TRBJ1-6; D unclear. Germline CDR1 and CDR2: SGHNT and YENEEA. The germline V and J ends were trimmed by 3 bases and 5 bases, with 8 bases remaining between them. This CDR3 has 14 amino acids. The CDR3 reads CASSLGRNNSPLHF. The DNA for the CDR3 is TGTGCCAGCAGCTTGGGGAGAAATAATTCACCCCTCCACTTT.

J is TRBJ1-5 and V is TRBV28; D remains unclear. CDR3 length: 14 residues. Germline V lookup: CDR1 MDHEN, CDR2 SYDVKM. The V gene lost 6 bases and the J gene lost 3 bases, with 12 bases spanning the gap. Written as DNA, the CDR3 is TGTGCCAGCAGACCAGTGGAGTACAATCAGCCCCAGCATTTT. Its protein is CASRPVEYNQPQHF.

The chain is built from TRBV18 and TRBJ1-1; 11 nucleotides agree with TRBD1. The CDR3 contains 15 residues. Germline V gene lookup returns CDR1 KGHSH and CDR2 LQKENI. V was pared by 5 bases and J by 4 bases, with 6 bases of the junction left unmatched. CDR3 amino acids: CASSDPGTGGTEAFF. In DNA form, the CDR3 reads TGTGCCAGCTCAGACCCCGGGACAGGGGGCACTGAAGCTTTCTTT.

This chain joins TRBV6-5 and TRBJ2-3; TRBD1 agrees at 7 bases. CDR1 and CDR2 from the germline V gene are MNHEY and SVGAGI. The CDR3 is 15 residues long. V was clipped by 3 bases and J by 0 bases; unmatched bases: 3. As DNA, the CDR3 is TGTGCCAGCAGTTATCTGGGACAGAGCACAGATACGCAGTATTTT. Encoded protein: CASSYLGQSTDTQYF.

The chain links TRBV2 to TRBJ1-5, with D possibly being TRBD1 (6 bases). Trimming left V 5 bases short and J 4 bases short, with 15 bases between. Germline V gives CDR1 SNHLY, CDR2 FYNNEI. The CDR3 is 15 residues long. The CDR3 bases are TGTGCCAGCAGTACTGACAGAGGGGGAAATCAGCCCCAGCATTTT. This encodes CASSTDRGGNQPQHF.

The gene calls are TRBV18 and TRBJ2-1; perhaps TRBD1 as D (5 bases). The CDR3 length is 15 residues. The germline gives CDR1 KGHSH, CDR2 LQKENI. V lost 1 base to trimming and J lost 0 bases, with 7 bases between them. This chain's CDR3 is CASSPRGSSYNEQFF. The CDR3 DNA reads TGTGCCAGCTCACCACGGGGCAGCTCCTACAATGAGCAGTTCTTC.

The rearrangement uses TRBV6-6 and TRBJ1-1; a weak D match, TRBD1 (5 bases). Looked up from germline, CDR1 is MNHNY and CDR2 is SVGAGI (reference sequence). This CDR3 spans 15 amino acids. Trimming took off 4 bases at V and 0 bases at J, with 12 bases between the two ends. The CDR3 DNA reads TGTGCCAGCAGTTCCCTAGGGGTAATGAACACTGAAGCTTTCTTT. This translates into CASSSLGVMNTEAFF.

The chain employs TRBV5-1 and TRBJ2-1; TRBD1 agrees at 12 bases. Germline V gives CDR1 SGHRS, CDR2 YFSETQ. J was trimmed by 8 bases and V by 6 bases; bases with no gene match: 9. The CDR3 has 15 amino acids. CDR3 protein: CASNVGTGGRDEQFF. CDR3 nucleotides: TGCGCCAGCAACGTGGGGACAGGGGGCAGGGATGAGCAGTTCTTC. The full variable domain, completed using reference TRBV5-1 and TRBJ2-1, is KAGVTQTPRYLIKTRGQQVTLSCSPISGHRSVSWYQQTPGQGLQFLFEYFSETQRNKGNFPGRFSGRQFSNSRSEMNVSTLELGDSALYLCASNVGTGGRDEQFFGPGTRLTVL.

The V call is TRBV6-6, the J call TRBJ2-1; possible D gene TRBD2, 7 bases. Germline CDR1 and CDR2: MNHNY and SVGAGI (reference sequence). This CDR3 contains 14 residues. Trimming removed 8 bases from V and 1 base from J, with 12 bases in between. The CDR3 reads CASRRGGSYNEQFF. The CDR3 region has the DNA TGTGCCAGCCGGAGGGGGGGATCCTACAATGAGCAGTTCTTC.

V is TRBV21-1 and J is TRBJ1-5; TRBD1 reflects the table's D call only, with no check against the DNA. TRBV21-1 is a listed pseudogene. CDR3 length: 16 residues. The CDR3 loop is CASTDRQSPRYQPQHF. CDR3 bases: TGTGCCAGCACCGATCGACAGAGTCCGAGATATCAGCCCCAGCATTTT.

This clone was seen a few times. The chain combines TRBV5-6 with TRBJ2-4; a possible D gene is TRBD1 (6 bases). The germline V and J ends were trimmed by 0 bases and 8 bases, with 9 bases remaining between them. CDR1 is SGHDT and CDR2 is YYEEEE in the germline V gene. This CDR3 region has 13 residues. The CDR3 loop is CASSLGGRDIQYF. DNA of the CDR3: TGTGCCAGCAGCTTGGGGGGGCGAGACATTCAGTACTTC. Drawing the rest from reference TRBV5-6 and TRBJ2-4, the complete variable domain is DAGVTQSPTHLIKTRGQQVTLRCSPKSGHDTVSWYQQALGQGPQFIFQYYEEEERQRGNFPDRFSGHQFPNYSSELNVNALLLGDSALYLCASSLGGRDIQYFGAGTRLSVL.